The 18 T cell receptor beta chains presented below share a single source sample, sequenced in a study of technical replicates of blood from a handful of donors. Sequencing used immunoSEQ multiplex PCR; TCRdb keeps in-frame clones, though not all of them. Among about 100,000 clones listed, 85% to 95% were seen once. Material: T cells isolated from PBMCs. The receptor source for this set is a human donor in good health.

This CDR3 is CASSLDSGYEQYF. The CDR3 nucleotides read TGTGCCAGCAGCTTAGACAGCGGGTACGAGCAGTACTTC. This chain links TRBV7-3 with TRBJ2-7, with D possibly being TRBD2 (6 bases). Germline assignment: CDR1 SGHTA and CDR2 FQGTGA. The CDR3 runs 13 residues. Trimming left V 2 bases short and J 4 bases short, with 9 bases between.

The chain combines TRBV7-9 with TRBJ1-2, with D perhaps TRBD1 (5 bases). This CDR3 is 13 amino acids long. Trimming shortened V by 2 bases and J by 5 bases, and 9 bases separated the two germline ends. From germline, CDR1 is SEHNR and CDR2 FQNEAQ (reference sequence). This chain's CDR3 is CASSLTDTYGYTF. CDR3 in DNA: TGTGCCAGCAGCTTAACGGACACGTATGGCTACACCTTC.

The chain carries TRBV19 and TRBJ1-2; tentative D call: TRBD1 (6 bases). Germline assignment: CDR1 LNHDA and CDR2 SQIVND (reference sequence). Between the trimmed V and J ends, which lost 8 bases and 7 bases, there was a span of 17 bases. This CDR3 region has 13 residues. The CDR3 is CASRSLGARGYTF. The CDR3 DNA reads as TGTGCCAGTCGCTCCTTGGGGGCCCGTGGCTACACCTTC.

The gene calls are TRBV7-2 and TRBJ2-5, with a weak D call TRBD1 (6 bases). The CDR3 consists of 14 residues. V was pared by 1 base and J by 4 bases, with 10 bases between. The germline V gene encodes CDR1 SGHTA and CDR2 FQGNSA. CDR3 DNA: TGTGCCAGCAGCTTAGGCAGGGGCAGAGAGACCCAGTACTTC. This encodes CASSLGRGRETQYF.

V and J are TRBV6-5 and TRBJ1-2, with D perhaps matching TRBD1 (6 bases). The germline V and J ends were trimmed by 2 bases and 5 bases, with 9 bases remaining between them. The V gene's germline CDR1 is MNHEY and CDR2 SVGAGI. There are 13 residues in the CDR3. CDR3 region: CASSYNQGYGYTF. The CDR3 coding sequence is TGTGCCAGCAGTTACAATCAGGGGTATGGCTACACCTTC.

The chain couples TRBV4-1 to TRBJ2-5; 13 bases are a match to TRBD2. This CDR3 region has 22 residues. V lost 3 bases and J lost 2; bases outside the gene matches: 21. CDR1 is MGHRA, CDR2 YSYEKL, per germline. The CDR3 region is CASSHTGGLGTSGIRLQETQYF. Here the CDR3 DNA reads TGCGCCAGCAGCCATACTGGTGGTTTAGGGACTAGCGGGATCAGACTACAAGAGACCCAGTACTTC.

V gene TRBV6-5 combines with J gene TRBJ1-1; D uncertain. Germline V gene data show CDR1 as MNHEY and CDR2 as SVGAGI. Trimming cost V 0 bases and J 10 bases, with 6 bases left between them. The CDR3 is 11 residues long. The DNA of the CDR3 is TGTGCCAGCAGTTACTCCGGAGCAGCTTTCTTT. It is translated as CASSYSGAAFF.

V gene TRBV6-5 combines with J gene TRBJ1-2; TRBD1 matches at 11 bases. Germline lookup yields CDR1 MNHEY and CDR2 SVGAGI. This CDR3 has 15 amino acids. The ends lost 5 bases at V and 4 bases at J; junction bases unmatched: 6. The CDR3 reads CASSGQGASFYGYTF. The CDR3 DNA reads TGTGCCAGCAGTGGACAGGGGGCGTCATTCTATGGCTACACCTTC.

With respect to this clone: Distinct nucleotide sequences in the sample also encode this CDR3. The J gene is TRBJ1-1, the V gene TRBV28; D is perhaps TRBD1 (5 bases). Trimming took 2 bases from V and 1 from J, leaving 5 bases between them. The CDR3 runs 13 residues. The germline CDR1 and CDR2 sequences are MDHEN and SYDVKM. The chain's CDR3 is CASSLQGNTEAFF. The DNA for the CDR3 is TGTGCCAGCAGTTTACAGGGGAACACTGAAGCTTTCTTT.

This chain uses TRBV4-3 with TRBJ2-7; D may be TRBD1 (6 bases). Germline V gene sequence: CDR1 LGHNA, CDR2 YSLEER. CDR3 size: 14 residues. The germline V and J ends were trimmed by 8 bases and 1 base, with 15 bases remaining between them. CDR3 coding DNA: TGCGCCAGCGGGCCAGGGGTCTCTTCCTACGAGCAGTACTTC. Amino acids: CASGPGVSSYEQYF.

The chain combines TRBV28 with TRBJ2-7; a weak D match, TRBD2 (6 bases). From germline, CDR1 is MDHEN and CDR2 SYDVKM. The CDR3 has 13 residues. V shed 6 bases and J shed 4 bases, with 13 bases lying between them. The CDR3 spells CASSPIADYEQYF. In DNA form, the CDR3 reads TGTGCCAGCAGCCCTATAGCGGATTACGAGCAGTACTTC.

This clone was recorded a few times. The genes are TRBV2 and TRBJ1-3, with TRBD1 as a possible D gene (5 bases). The CDR3 sequence is 14 residues long. Germline V lookup: CDR1 SNHLY, CDR2 FYNNEI. The ends were cut back, 7 bases at V and 0 bases at J, with 10 bases in the middle. DNA of the CDR3: TGTGCCAGCAATAGGGACTTCTCTGGAAACACCATATATTTT. Protein sequence: CASNRDFSGNTIYF.

The chain recombines TRBV13 with TRBJ2-3, with D possibly being TRBD2 (5 bases). CDR1 is PRHDT and CDR2 is FYEKMQ in the germline V gene (reference sequence). The germline V and J ends were trimmed by 4 bases and 11 bases, with 13 bases remaining between them. This CDR3 contains 12 residues. The CDR3 bases are TGTGCCAGCAGCTCCGGGGTTAAGTTGCAGTATTTT. Residues: CASSSGVKLQYF.

V is TRBV6-5 and J is TRBJ1-2; possible D gene TRBD1, 6 bases. The V end was cut by 5 bases, the J end by 3 bases, with 10 bases between. The CDR3 is 13 residues long. From germline, CDR1 is MNHEY and CDR2 SVGAGI. CDR3 sequence: CASSAQGHYGYTF. CDR3 DNA: TGTGCCAGCAGTGCACAGGGTCACTATGGCTACACCTTC.

The V and J genes are TRBV18 and TRBJ1-1; D is perhaps TRBD1 (5 bases). This CDR3 contains 14 residues. The germline V and J ends were trimmed by 2 bases and 10 bases, with 17 bases remaining between them. Per the germline V gene, CDR1 is KGHSH and CDR2 is LQKENI. In DNA form, the CDR3 reads TGTGCCAGCTCACCAGCCGGAAGAAGGGGCGGAGCTTTCTTT. Encoded protein: CASSPAGRRGGAFF.

This chain links TRBV27 with TRBJ2-7; no firm D call. The V gene lost 5 bases and the J gene lost 0 bases, with 5 bases spanning the gap. Germline values: CDR1 MNHEY, CDR2 SMNVEV (reference sequence). The CDR3 has 12 amino acids. The CDR3 here is CASSIDSYEQYF. The DNA of the CDR3 is TGTGCCAGCAGTATAGACTCCTACGAGCAGTACTTC.

The rearrangement links TRBV9 to TRBJ2-3; TRBD2 matches 8 bases. J gave up 2 bases and V 4 bases, and 6 bases lay outside the gene matches. Germline CDR1 and CDR2: SGDLS and YYNGEE. This CDR3 is built from 15 residues. CDR3 region: CASSPSGSNTDTQYF. The CDR3 DNA is TGTGCCAGCAGCCCGAGCGGGAGCAACACAGATACGCAGTATTTT.

The chain carries TRBV19 and TRBJ1-5; the match to TRBD1 covers 7 bases. V shed 3 bases and J 11 bases; nucleotides not matched to a gene: 10. CDR3 length equals 14 residues. From germline, CDR1 is LNHDA and CDR2 SQIVND (reference sequence). CDR3 sequence (DNA): TGTGCCAGTAGTATCGACAGGGATTATATGACCCAGCATTTT. It is translated as CASSIDRDYMTQHF.